This T cell receptor beta chain came from a study of T cell responses to AZD1222 COVID-19 vaccine. General study results and limits: Reportedly, nearly half of unique spike TCRs recognized epitopes outside B.1.351/B.1.1.7 mutations. An increase in Spike-specific TCR breadth and depth was observed after two AZD1222 doses.

As to this clone: Antigen specificity is unknown.

The V and J ends lost 0 bases and 1 base, in that order; junction bases with no gene match: 1. In germline, CDR1 is SGHAT, CDR2 FQNNGV. There are 15 residues in the CDR3. The table came from immunoSEQ multiplex PCR; TCRdb's copy has only in-frame clones and leaves some out. The sample includes approximately 110,000 clones, roughly 90% of them seen just once. This TCR came from an adult in good health. Sequencing was performed on peripheral blood, taken on day 0 of MenACWY control vaccination. The chain recombines TRBV11-2 with TRBJ2-5; 8 positions match TRBD1. The chain's CDR3 is CASSLDQGAQETQYF. Written as DNA, the CDR3 is TGTGCCAGCAGCTTAGACCAGGGGGCCCAAGAGACCCAGTACTTC.